These 21 T cell receptor beta chains came from one sample sequenced in a study of T cell clonotyping in hematopoietic cell transplantation. Profiling relied on immunoSEQ multiplex PCR, and the TCRdb table lists in-frame clones only, not all of them. This sample has around 15,000 clones, with more than 60% found just once. The sample here was PBMCs, taken 30 days after allogeneic stem cell transplant. These receptor sequences come from a male patient aged 50 or older who had an allogeneic stem cell transplant from an unrelated donor, so T cells may come from the graft donor. Some clones in this sample may be carry-over from other donors' samples.

This clone was seen a few times. The rearrangement uses TRBV5-6 and TRBJ1-5, with a weak D call TRBD1 (5 bases). Germline assignment: CDR1 SGHDT and CDR2 YYEEEE. V was trimmed by 7 bases and J by 5 bases, leaving 16 bases between them. The CDR3 runs 14 residues. The CDR3 DNA sequence: TGTGCCAGCGCTTACCAGGGAGCTCATCAGCCCCAGCATTTT. As protein: CASAYQGAHQPQHF.

The rearrangement links TRBV2 to TRBJ1-5; the D is unclear. Germline V gene data show CDR1 as SNHLY and CDR2 as FYNNEI. The V end was cut by 9 bases, the J end by 0 bases, with 6 bases between. The CDR3 is 12 residues long. The CDR3 nucleotides are TGTGCCAGTAAAAATAGCAATCAGCCCCAGCATTTT. Its protein is CASKNSNQPQHF.

The rearrangement joins TRBV30 to TRBJ1-5; D gene ambiguous. Germline V gene data show CDR1 as GTSNPN and CDR2 as SVGIG (reference sequence). V was clipped by 2 bases and J by 4 bases, with 9 bases between them. CDR3 length: 13 residues. CDR3 sequence: CAWSLAANQPQHF. CDR3 in DNA: TGTGCCTGGAGTTTGGCGGCGAATCAGCCCCAGCATTTT. Full variable domain (outside the CDR3, taken from reference TRBV30 and TRBJ1-5): SQTIHQWPATLVQPVGSPLSLECTVEGTSNPNLYWYRQAAGRGLQLLFYSVGIGQISSEVPQNLSASRPQDRQFILSSKKLLLSDSGFYLCAWSLAANQPQHFGDGTRLSIL.

The CDR3 coding sequence is TGTGCCAGCAGTACCCGACAGGGGTTGGAGCAGTACTTC. Amino acids: CASSTRQGLEQYF. V is TRBV27 and J is TRBJ2-7; 8 bases are shared with TRBD1. This CDR3 is 13 amino acids long. CDR1 is MNHEY, CDR2 SMNVEV, per germline (reference sequence). J was trimmed by 7 bases and V by 5 bases; bases with no gene match: 7.

The rearrangement links TRBV9 to TRBJ2-1, with 7 bases aligning to TRBD2. Per the germline V gene, CDR1 is SGDLS and CDR2 is YYNGEE. This CDR3 has 12 residues. The V gene end was trimmed by 6 bases and the J gene end by 14 bases; junction bases not matched to a gene: 11. The CDR3 protein is CASTSIAGHKFF. CDR3 nucleotides: TGTGCCAGCACCTCTATAGCGGGTCATAAGTTCTTC.

The chain has TRBV14 and TRBJ1-4; no definite D call. The germline gives CDR1 SGHDN, CDR2 FVKESK. V was pared by 4 bases and J by 8 bases, with 8 bases between. CDR3 length equals 12 residues. DNA for the CDR3: TGTGCCAGCAGCCCGTATGGCGAAAAACTGTTTTTT. Translation: CASSPYGEKLFF. Filled out from reference TRBV14 and TRBJ1-4, the complete variable domain reads EAGVTQFPSHSVIEKGQTVTLRCDPISGHDNLYWYRRVMGKEIKFLLHFVKESKQDESGMPNNRFLAERTGGTYSTLKVQPAELEDSGVYFCASSPYGEKLFFGSGTQLSVL.

The gene calls are TRBV7-2 and TRBJ1-2; D possibly corresponds to TRBD1 (6 bases). CDR1 is SGHTA and CDR2 is FQGNSA in the germline V gene. The germline V and J ends were trimmed by 2 bases and 4 bases, with 8 bases remaining between them. This CDR3 is 13 amino acids long. The CDR3, as DNA: TGTGCCAGCAGCTTACAGGGGATCTATGGCTACACCTTC. Protein product: CASSLQGIYGYTF.

This chain uses TRBV30 with TRBJ1-3; D unresolved. Per the germline V gene, CDR1 is GTSNPN and CDR2 is SVGIG (reference sequence). Trimming removed 0 bases from V and 0 bases from J, with 6 bases in between. This CDR3 spans 14 amino acids. The CDR3 region is CAWSVGLSGNTIYF. CDR3 nucleotide sequence: TGTGCCTGGAGTGTCGGCCTCTCTGGAAACACCATATATTTT.

The chain has TRBV4-3 and TRBJ2-7; possibly TRBD1 or TRBD2 for D (5 bases each). Germline CDR1 reads LGHNA; CDR2 reads YSLEER. CDR3 length: 15 residues. V lost 0 bases and J 2 bases, leaving 11 bases between the germline ends. CDR3 protein: CASSQDRTGPYEQYF. The DNA for the CDR3 is TGCGCCAGCAGCCAAGATAGAACGGGACCCTACGAGCAGTACTTC.

The count of this clone is one. The chain combines TRBV28 with TRBJ2-3; the D is unclear. Germline-derived CDR1 and CDR2 are MDHEN and SYDVKM. Trimming left V 5 bases short and J 2 bases short, with 17 bases between. The CDR3 loop spans 16 amino acids. The CDR3, as DNA: TGTGCCAGCAGTCCCCTGGCAGTGCGACTCACAGATACGCAGTATTTT. It codes for CASSPLAVRLTDTQYF.

The chain couples TRBV30 to TRBJ1-1; D is perhaps TRBD1 (6 bases). Germline V gene lookup returns CDR1 GTSNPN and CDR2 SVGIG (reference sequence). The CDR3 loop spans 13 amino acids. V dropped 3 bases and J dropped 0 bases, with 8 bases sitting between them. The CDR3 is CAWRAGVNTEAFF. CDR3 in DNA: TGTGCCTGGAGAGCAGGGGTGAACACTGAAGCTTTCTTT.

As DNA, the CDR3 is TGTGCCAGCAGTGAAGGGAGGGTGAGAGGCGAGCAGTACTTC. Translating gives CASSEGRVRGEQYF. The V and J genes are TRBV2 and TRBJ2-7; the D gene is possibly TRBD2 (6 bases). V lost 1 base and J lost 6, with 13 bases in between. The germline CDR1 and CDR2 sequences are SNHLY and FYNNEI. The CDR3 is made up of 14 amino acids.

V is TRBV6-5 and J is TRBJ2-7, with 7 bases fitting TRBD1. The CDR3 covers 13 residues. Trimming cost V 6 bases and J 7 bases; bases outside gene matches: 9. Germline V gives CDR1 MNHEY, CDR2 SVGAGI. The CDR3 loop is CASSSQGVGEQYV. Written as DNA, the CDR3 is TGTGCCAGCAGCTCCCAGGGGGTGGGGGAGCAGTACGTC.

In the case of this clone: At one boundary the junction diverges from the germline segment, which might be a read error. V usage is TRBV4-2 and J usage is TRBJ2-7, with D tentatively TRBD2 (5 bases). CDR3 length: 15 residues. Germline V lookup: CDR1 LGHNA, CDR2 YNFKEQ. CDR3 protein: CASSQDGKRTYEQYF. The CDR3, as DNA: TGTGCTAGCAGCCAAGACGGGAAAAGAACCTACGAGCAGTACTTC.

This chain uses TRBV6-1 with TRBJ2-7; perhaps TRBD1 as D (5 bases). The CDR3 consists of 13 residues. V was clipped by 2 bases and J by 6 bases, with 11 bases between them. CDR1 and CDR2 (germline): MNHNS, SASEGT. In nucleotides, the CDR3 is TGTGCCAGCAGTGAATCCAGGGATCGCGAGCAGTACTTC. Its protein is CASSESRDREQYF.

J is TRBJ2-7 and V is TRBV2; 8 bases are a match to TRBD1. CDR3 length: 14 residues. The V gene's germline CDR1 is SNHLY and CDR2 FYNNEI. The V segment lost 5 bases and the J segment 6 bases; nucleotides outside the gene matches: 9. The CDR3 loop reads CASSPGQVVGEQYF. The DNA for the CDR3 is TGTGCCAGCAGTCCGGGACAGGTCGTCGGCGAGCAGTACTTC.

The chain uses TRBV5-1 and TRBJ1-1, with 8 positions matching TRBD1. The CDR3 totals 14 residues. Per germline, CDR1 SGHRS and CDR2 YFSETQ. J gave up 11 bases and V 3 bases, and 12 bases lay outside the gene matches. This chain's CDR3 is CASSSGQGRGPAFF. The CDR3, as DNA: TGCGCCAGCAGCTCCGGACAGGGAAGAGGGCCGGCTTTCTTT.

This clone has a handful of counts. This rearrangement joins TRBV4-3 to TRBJ2-5; TRBD1 matches 8 bases. V shed 1 base, J shed 5 bases, and the junction held 9 bases outside the gene matches. The germline V gene has CDR1 LGHNA and CDR2 YSLEER. This CDR3 comprises 16 residues. The CDR3 reads CASSQVPGTGGETQYF. CDR3 nucleotides: TGCGCCAGCAGCCAAGTTCCGGGGACAGGAGGGGAGACCCAGTACTTC.

Turning to this clone: A much larger clone is a single base away; this may be a read error. The rearrangement joins TRBV30 to TRBJ1-5; D possibly corresponds to TRBD1 (5 bases). V was shortened by 5 bases and J by 2 bases, with 10 bases between the two germline ends. Germline assignment: CDR1 GTSNPN and CDR2 SVGIG (reference sequence). CDR3 length: 13 residues. The CDR3 DNA sequence: TGTGCCTGGGGCGGAGGGGGCAATCAGCCCCAGCATTTT. Protein sequence: CAWGGGGNQPQHF.

J is TRBJ2-7 and V is TRBV27; 7 nucleotides align to TRBD1. CDR3 size: 15 residues. J lost 3 bases, V lost 8 bases, and 13 bases had no gene match. The germline gives CDR1 MNHEY, CDR2 SMNVEV (reference sequence). The CDR3 sequence is CASSLWGQNLYEQYF. Here the CDR3 DNA reads TGTGCCAGCTCGTTGTGGGGACAGAACCTCTACGAGCAGTACTTC.

The chain combines TRBV30 with TRBJ1-3; D not certain. V was clipped by 4 bases and J by 0 bases, with 10 bases between them. There are 14 residues in the CDR3. Germline lookup yields CDR1 GTSNPN and CDR2 SVGIG (reference sequence). CDR3 amino acids: CAWIPYFSGNTIYF. The CDR3 DNA reads as TGTGCCTGGATTCCATATTTCTCTGGAAACACCATATATTTT. Supplemented by reference TRBV30 and TRBJ1-3, the full variable domain reads SQTIHQWPATLVQPVGSPLSLECTVEGTSNPNLYWYRQAAGRGLQLLFYSVGIGQISSEVPQNLSASRPQDRQFILSSKKLLLSDSGFYLCAWIPYFSGNTIYFGEGSWLTVV.